Listed below are T cell receptor beta chains from one sample, sequenced in a study of CD8 T cells in Susac syndrome. Each CDR3 protein gets one entry after TCRdb re-called the immunoSEQ multiplex PCR reads with MiXCR. The table lists 150,000 to 200,000 distinct CDR3 sequences, 95% to 97% of them singletons, with around 0.12% in the top ten. The sample taken for sequencing was CD4+ T cells from PBMCs. These receptors came from a human donor with Susac syndrome. Both conserved end residues are part of each CDR3. D genes are given only for firm matches. The size entry is marked missing in some rows and otherwise reads once, few, many or a size class.

abundance: .
d_gene: TRBD1
j_gene: TRBJ1-2
v_gene: TRBV30
CDR3nt: TGTGCCGGTCACCTTGGGACAGTGAACTATGGCTACACCTTC
CDR3aa: CAGHLGTVNYGYTF

abundance: .
d_gene: .
j_gene: TRBJ2-1
v_gene: TRBV11-2
CDR3nt: TGTGCCAGCAGCTTAGATAGGCCGTCCAATGAGCAGTTCTTC
CDR3aa: CASSLDRPSNEQFF

abundance: .
d_gene: .
j_gene: TRBJ2-6
v_gene: TRBV4-3
CDR3nt: TGCGCCAGCAGCCAAGATGTAGGACCGGGGGCCAACGTCCTGACTTTC
CDR3aa: CASSQDVGPGANVLTF

abundance: .
d_gene: .
j_gene: TRBJ2-1
v_gene: TRBV3-1
CDR3nt: TGTGCCAGCAGCCAAGGAGTGCAAAGGAATGAGCAGTTCTTC
CDR3aa: CASSQGVQRNEQFF

abundance: .
d_gene: .
j_gene: TRBJ1-2
v_gene: TRBV27
CDR3nt: TGTGCCAGCAGTTCCCTTGGCTCCCGAGGAAAGGGCAACTATGGCTACACCTTC
CDR3aa: CASSSLGSRGKGNYGYTF

abundance: .
d_gene: TRBD2
j_gene: TRBJ2-1
v_gene: TRBV3-1
CDR3nt: TGTGCCAGCAGCCACCGACTAGCGGGTGACTACAATGAGCAGTTCTTC
CDR3aa: CASSHRLAGDYNEQFF

abundance: .
d_gene: TRBD2
j_gene: TRBJ2-1
v_gene: TRBV9
CDR3nt: TGTGCCAGCGGGCCCGGACTAGCGGCTCGGGATGAGCAGTTCTTC
CDR3aa: CASGPGLAARDEQFF

abundance: .
d_gene: TRBD2
j_gene: TRBJ2-7
v_gene: TRBV29-1
CDR3nt: TGCAGCGTTGACCACCCGGGACTAGCGGGAAGCTACGAGCAGTACTTC
CDR3aa: CSVDHPGLAGSYEQYF

abundance: once
d_gene: .
j_gene: TRBJ1-5
v_gene: TRBV5-1
CDR3nt: TGCGCCAGCAGCTTGGACGCCGAGAAGCAGCCCCAGCATTTT
CDR3aa: CASSLDAEKQPQHF

abundance: .
d_gene: .
j_gene: TRBJ1-5
v_gene: TRBV7-8
CDR3nt: TGTGCCAGCAGCTTAGCCTCCAGATTTCCAAATCAGCCCCAGCATTTT
CDR3aa: CASSLASRFPNQPQHF

abundance: once
d_gene: .
j_gene: TRBJ2-1
v_gene: TRBV5-6
CDR3nt: TGTGCCAGCAGCTTGGGGGCAGCCACCTACAATGAGCAGTTCTTC
CDR3aa: CASSLGAATYNEQFF

abundance: .
d_gene: .
j_gene: TRBJ2-1
v_gene: TRBV29-1
CDR3nt: TGCAGCGTTGAAAGCAGGGTCTCCTACAATGAGCAGTTCTTC
CDR3aa: CSVESRVSYNEQFF

abundance: once
d_gene: .
j_gene: TRBJ1-4
v_gene: TRBV9
CDR3nt: TGTGCCAGCAGCGTAGAGATACAGGGAGACAAACTGTTTTTT
CDR3aa: CASSVEIQGDKLFF

abundance: .
d_gene: .
j_gene: TRBJ2-3
v_gene: TRBV10-3
CDR3nt: TGTGCCATCTCGCGGAGCACAGATACGCAGTATTTT
CDR3aa: CAISRSTDTQYF

abundance: .
d_gene: .
j_gene: TRBJ2-1
v_gene: TRBV16
CDR3nt: TGTGCCAGCAGTGTCAGGAGTCAGGGTGATGAGCAGTTCTTC
CDR3aa: CASSVRSQGDEQFF

abundance: .
d_gene: .
j_gene: TRBJ2-6
v_gene: TRBV7-9
CDR3nt: TGTGCCAGCAGATCCACTAAGGGGGCTGGGGCCAACGTCCTGACTTTC
CDR3aa: CASRSTKGAGANVLTF

abundance: .
d_gene: TRBD2
j_gene: TRBJ2-1
v_gene: TRBV4-3
CDR3nt: TGCGCCAGCAGCCAAGCTGGGCTAGCGGTATACAATGAGCAGTTCTTC
CDR3aa: CASSQAGLAVYNEQFF

abundance: .
d_gene: .
j_gene: TRBJ1-2
v_gene: TRBV28
CDR3nt: TGTGCCAGCTTCAGGGAAGTTAACTATGGCTACACCTTC
CDR3aa: CASFREVNYGYTF

abundance: .
d_gene: .
j_gene: TRBJ2-5
v_gene: TRBV20-1
CDR3nt: TGCAGTGCTTTGGGGGAGACCCAGTACTTC
CDR3aa: CSALGETQYF

abundance: .
d_gene: TRBD2
j_gene: TRBJ2-5
v_gene: TRBV11-2
CDR3nt: TGTGCCAGCAGATTCGCGGGAGTGGAGACCCAGTACTTC
CDR3aa: CASRFAGVETQYF

abundance: .
d_gene: .
j_gene: TRBJ2-1
v_gene: TRBV12-3/TRBV12-4
CDR3nt: TGTGCCAGCAGTTTAAGGAGGTCCGAGCAGTTCTTC
CDR3aa: CASSLRRSEQFF

abundance: .
d_gene: .
j_gene: TRBJ2-1
v_gene: TRBV3-1
CDR3nt: TGTGCCAGCAGCCAAGCCGGAACAGACAATGAGCAGTTCTTC
CDR3aa: CASSQAGTDNEQFF

abundance: .
d_gene: .
j_gene: TRBJ2-6
v_gene: TRBV12-3/TRBV12-4
CDR3nt: TGTGCCAGCTCGACAGGTCCGAGGCACTCTGGGGCCAACGTCCTGACTTTC
CDR3aa: CASSTGPRHSGANVLTF

abundance: once
d_gene: .
j_gene: TRBJ2-1
v_gene: TRBV2
CDR3nt: TGTGCTACAGCAGTCCACAATGAGCAGTTCTTC
CDR3aa: CATAVHNEQFF

abundance: .
d_gene: .
j_gene: TRBJ1-3
v_gene: TRBV4-2
CDR3nt: TGTGCCAGCAGCCAAGATCATTTTTCAGGCCGCTCTGGAAACACCATATATTTT
CDR3aa: CASSQDHFSGRSGNTIYF

abundance: .
d_gene: .
j_gene: TRBJ2-5
v_gene: TRBV30
CDR3nt: TGTGCCTGGAACACCGGATACCAAGAGACCCAGTACTTC
CDR3aa: CAWNTGYQETQYF

abundance: .
d_gene: TRBD2
j_gene: TRBJ2-1
v_gene: TRBV5-1
CDR3nt: TGCGCCAGCAGCACCGGGACTAGCGGGATTTCGTTCAATGAGCAGTTCTTC
CDR3aa: CASSTGTSGISFNEQFF

abundance: .
d_gene: TRBD1
j_gene: TRBJ2-1
v_gene: TRBV29-1
CDR3nt: TGCAGCGTTGATCCGGACAGGGGGCTTCTAAAGCAGGGTGAGCAGTTCTTC
CDR3aa: CSVDPDRGLLKQGEQFF

abundance: .
d_gene: TRBD1
j_gene: TRBJ1-4
v_gene: TRBV5-1
CDR3nt: TGCGCCAGCAGCAAAGGCCCGGGACAGGAAGGGCATGGCGAAAAACTGTTTTTT
CDR3aa: CASSKGPGQEGHGEKLFF

abundance: once
d_gene: TRBD1
j_gene: TRBJ1-1
v_gene: TRBV20-1
CDR3nt: TGCAGAACAGGGGCTTACACTGAAGCTTTCTTT
CDR3aa: CRTGAYTEAFF

abundance: .
d_gene: .
j_gene: TRBJ2-2
v_gene: TRBV28
CDR3nt: TGTGCCAGCAGCCCAATATACAAGGACACCGGGGAGCTGTTTTTT
CDR3aa: CASSPIYKDTGELFF

abundance: .
d_gene: TRBD1
j_gene: TRBJ1-1
v_gene: TRBV3-1
CDR3nt: TGTGCCAGCAGCCAAGTTCGGACAGGGCGGACTGAAGCTTTCTTT
CDR3aa: CASSQVRTGRTEAFF

abundance: .
d_gene: TRBD2
j_gene: TRBJ2-2
v_gene: TRBV27
CDR3nt: TGTGCCAGCACGGGGGGGCTGAACACCGGGGAGCTGTTTTTT
CDR3aa: CASTGGLNTGELFF

abundance: .
d_gene: .
j_gene: TRBJ2-5
v_gene: TRBV20-1
CDR3nt: TGCAGTGCTAGAGATCCGAAAACCCAGTACTTC
CDR3aa: CSARDPKTQYF

abundance: .
d_gene: TRBD1
j_gene: TRBJ2-1
v_gene: TRBV11-1
CDR3nt: TGTGCCAGCAGCGGACAGGGGGCCGGCTACAATGAGCAGTTCTTC
CDR3aa: CASSGQGAGYNEQFF

abundance: .
d_gene: .
j_gene: TRBJ2-5
v_gene: TRBV27
CDR3nt: TGTGCCAGCAGTTACGTAGGGTCTCAGGAGACCCAGTACTTC
CDR3aa: CASSYVGSQETQYF

abundance: .
d_gene: .
j_gene: TRBJ2-1
v_gene: TRBV28
CDR3nt: TGTGCCAGCAGTCCTCAGCGAATGTACAATGAGCAGTTCTTC
CDR3aa: CASSPQRMYNEQFF

abundance: once
d_gene: TRBD1
j_gene: TRBJ2-1
v_gene: TRBV3-1
CDR3nt: TGTGCCAGCAGCCAGAAGGGGGCTGTAAATGAGCAGTTCTTC
CDR3aa: CASSQKGAVNEQFF

abundance: once
d_gene: .
j_gene: TRBJ2-7
v_gene: TRBV3-1
CDR3nt: TGTGCCAGCAGCCACGGACCTGGGAATTCCTACGAGCAGTACTTC
CDR3aa: CASSHGPGNSYEQYF

abundance: .
d_gene: .
j_gene: TRBJ2-2
v_gene: TRBV5-6
CDR3nt: TGTGCCAGCACCCTAGGTGGCCTCCCCGGGGAGCTGTTTTTT
CDR3aa: CASTLGGLPGELFF

abundance: .
d_gene: .
j_gene: TRBJ2-7
v_gene: TRBV29-1
CDR3nt: TGCAGCGCATTAGGACTGGGGGGCTCCTACGAGCAGTACTTC
CDR3aa: CSALGLGGSYEQYF

abundance: .
d_gene: .
j_gene: TRBJ2-7
v_gene: TRBV6-2/TRBV6-3
CDR3nt: TGTGCCTCCAAGTGGGTAGGGAGCTCCTACGAGCAGTACTTC
CDR3aa: CASKWVGSSYEQYF

abundance: .
d_gene: .
j_gene: TRBJ1-5
v_gene: TRBV12-3/TRBV12-4
CDR3nt: TGTGCCAGCAGTTCCCCCGGAGGGGGCAATCAGCCCCAGCATTTT
CDR3aa: CASSSPGGGNQPQHF

abundance: .
d_gene: TRBD1
j_gene: TRBJ2-5
v_gene: TRBV7-2
CDR3nt: TGTGCCAGCAGCTCGCAGAGAGAACAGGGGGCGCTGGGCAGGACCCAGTACTTC
CDR3aa: CASSSQREQGALGRTQYF

abundance: .
d_gene: .
j_gene: TRBJ2-6
v_gene: TRBV28
CDR3nt: TGTGCCAGCTTGGGGCTTCCTGGGGCCAACGTCCTGACTTTC
CDR3aa: CASLGLPGANVLTF

abundance: .
d_gene: .
j_gene: TRBJ2-3
v_gene: TRBV19
CDR3nt: TGTGCCAGTAGAGGGAACGACCCAACGCAGTATTTT
CDR3aa: CASRGNDPTQYF

abundance: .
d_gene: .
j_gene: TRBJ2-3
v_gene: TRBV20-1
CDR3nt: TGCAGTGCTAGAGGGGGACTGCCTCATTCAGATACGCAGTATTTT
CDR3aa: CSARGGLPHSDTQYF

abundance: .
d_gene: .
j_gene: TRBJ1-1
v_gene: TRBV5-1
CDR3nt: TGCGCCAGCCGACAGGTTATGGTCACTGAAGCTTTCTTT
CDR3aa: CASRQVMVTEAFF

abundance: .
d_gene: .
j_gene: TRBJ1-4
v_gene: TRBV20-1
CDR3nt: TGCAGTGCTTCCCAGGGGCTCGAAAAACTGTTTTTT
CDR3aa: CSASQGLEKLFF

abundance: .
d_gene: TRBD1
j_gene: TRBJ2-3
v_gene: TRBV7-6
CDR3nt: TGTGCCAGCAGCTCACAGGGGGCAGTTGGCACAGATACGCAGTATTTT
CDR3aa: CASSSQGAVGTDTQYF

abundance: once
d_gene: .
j_gene: TRBJ1-2
v_gene: TRBV4-2
CDR3nt: TGTGCCAGCAGCCATGCAGCCCGGCAGAGACCTAACTATGGCTACACCTTC
CDR3aa: CASSHAARQRPNYGYTF

abundance: .
d_gene: .
j_gene: TRBJ2-5
v_gene: TRBV18
CDR3nt: TGTGCCAGCTCACCAGGGATCGAGACCCAGTACTTC
CDR3aa: CASSPGIETQYF

abundance: .
d_gene: .
j_gene: TRBJ1-1
v_gene: TRBV27
CDR3nt: TGTGCCAGCAACTCGGGGGCGGGAGGTGAAGCTTTCTTT
CDR3aa: CASNSGAGGEAFF

abundance: .
d_gene: .
j_gene: TRBJ2-3
v_gene: TRBV29-1
CDR3nt: TGCAGCGTTCTGACGGCTGGGGTGAGCACAGATACGCAGTATTTT
CDR3aa: CSVLTAGVSTDTQYF